A selection of T cell receptor beta chains follows, all from one sample in a study of ipilimumab plus nivolumab after autologous stem cell transplantation. Only in-frame clones appear in the TCRdb table, and some are missing; sequencing was by immunoSEQ multiplex PCR. The data contain 10,000 to 15,000 clones, about three quarters of them singletons. Here the sequenced sample was PBMCs, taken in a trial of ipilimumab plus nivolumab as post-transplant consolidation. Receptor source: a male donor with diffuse large B-cell lymphoma. The CDR3 runs from the conserved cysteine through the conserved F or W. D genes are given only for firm matches. Clone size is not always given. Where it is, it says once, few, many or a class for expanded clones.

len	d_gene	abundance	v_gene	j_gene	CDR3aa	CDR3nt
16	TRBD2	-	TRBV13	TRBJ2-1	CASSLGRSSGGNEQFF	TGTGCCAGCAGCTTAGGCCGTTCTAGCGGGGGCAATGAGCAGTTCTTC
15	-	-	TRBV25-1	TRBJ1-1	CASSELGPWNTEAFF	TGTGCCAGCAGTGAACTAGGCCCCTGGAACACTGAAGCTTTCTTT
14	-	-	TRBV5-1	TRBJ1-2	CASSRISTGNGYTF	TGCGCCAGCAGCAGAATATCGACAGGAAATGGCTACACCTTC
12	-	once	TRBV6-5	TRBJ1-3	CASRPEGNTIYF	TGTGCCAGCCGACCCGAGGGAAACACCATATATTTT
13	-	medium-sized	TRBV14	TRBJ2-7	CASKVAGAYEQYF	TGTGCCAGCAAGGTGGCAGGGGCGTACGAGCAGTACTTC
14	TRBD1	-	TRBV5-1	TRBJ1-4	CASSLEGAYEKLFF	TGCGCCAGCAGCTTGGAGGGGGCTTACGAAAAACTGTTTTTT
15	-	few	TRBV5-1	TRBJ1-5	CASSLTGSGNQPQHF	TGCGCCAGCAGCTTGACAGGGTCGGGCAATCAGCCCCAGCATTTT
16	-	-	TRBV7-2	TRBJ2-3	CASSLGIGAGTDTQYF	TGTGCCAGCAGCTTAGGTATTGGAGCGGGCACAGATACGCAGTATTTT
14	-	once	TRBV7-9	TRBJ1-1	CASSFLDAYTEAFF	TGTGCCAGCAGCTTCTTAGACGCTTACACTGAAGCTTTCTTT
11	-	few	TRBV6-1	TRBJ2-2	CASTGTGELFF	TGTGCCAGCACCGGGACCGGGGAGCTGTTTTTT
13	-	-	TRBV11-3	TRBJ1-5	CASSPGGMQPQHF	TGTGCCAGCAGCCCCGGGGGGATGCAGCCCCAGCATTTT
11	-	-	TRBV6-6	TRBJ2-1	CASSYSEEQFF	TGTGCCAGCAGTTACTCGGAAGAGCAGTTCTTC
15	TRBD1	-	TRBV29-1	TRBJ1-2	CSVDRGQGSNYGYTF	TGCAGCGTTGACCGGGGACAGGGAAGTAACTATGGCTACACCTTC
13	-	-	TRBV2	TRBJ1-5	CASTIDGNQPQHF	TGTGCCAGCACTATCGACGGCAATCAGCCCCAGCATTTT
16	TRBD1	-	TRBV4-1	TRBJ1-2	CASSHLRTGDNYGYTF	TGCGCCAGCAGCCATCTTAGGACAGGGGATAACTATGGCTACACCTTC
17	TRBD1	-	TRBV7-4	TRBJ1-1	CASRGSGTGGMNTEAFF	TGTGCCAGCAGAGGATCCGGGACAGGGGGCATGAACACTGAAGCTTTCTTT
15	-	-	TRBV7-9	TRBJ2-3	CASSLSVLSTDTQYF	TGTGCCAGCAGCTTAAGTGTCCTATCCACAGATACGCAGTATTTT
15	-	-	TRBV6-6	TRBJ2-3	CASSYGQGRTDTQYF	TGTGCCAGCAGTTACGGGCAGGGTCGGACAGATACGCAGTATTTT
15	TRBD2	-	TRBV7-2	TRBJ2-4	CASSSRGLAGLIQYF	TGTGCCAGCAGCTCCCGAGGACTAGCGGGCCTTATTCAGTACTTC
15	-	-	TRBV7-9	TRBJ2-5	CASSLGDILGETQYF	TGTGCCAGCAGCTTAGGAGACATCCTTGGGGAGACCCAGTACTTC
15	-	-	TRBV5-1	TRBJ2-2	CASSLEGANTGELFF	TGCGCCAGCAGCTTGGAAGGGGCGAACACCGGGGAGCTGTTTTTT
16	TRBD2	-	TRBV7-7	TRBJ2-5	CASSPGGLAGLETQYF	TGTGCTAGCAGCCCCGGGGGACTAGCGGGGCTAGAGACCCAGTACTTC
12	TRBD1	-	TRBV10-3	TRBJ1-1	CAIGQGGDEAFF	TGTGCCATCGGACAGGGGGGTGATGAAGCTTTCTTT
16	TRBD2	-	TRBV30	TRBJ2-5	CAWSRSGGQYQETQYF	TGTGCCTGGAGTCGTAGCGGGGGGCAGTACCAAGAGACCCAGTACTTC
14	-	-	TRBV11-2	TRBJ2-3	CASSLSSRTDTQYF	TGTGCCAGCAGCTTAAGCTCCCGCACAGATACGCAGTATTTT
16	TRBD1	-	TRBV5-4	TRBJ2-6	CASSPGQVTGANVLTF	TGTGCCAGCAGCCCTGGACAGGTAACTGGGGCCAACGTCCTGACTTTC
13	-	once	TRBV6-5	TRBJ2-5	CASSRTSGETQYF	TGTGCCAGCAGTCGGACTTCTGGCGAGACCCAGTACTTC
15	-	-	TRBV7-6	TRBJ1-1	CASSPWGELNTEAFF	TGTGCCAGCAGCCCTTGGGGAGAGCTGAACACTGAAGCTTTCTTT
16	-	once	TRBV19	TRBJ2-3	CASSIGNYHNTDTQYF	TGTGCCAGTAGTATTGGAAACTATCATAACACAGATACGCAGTATTTT
14	TRBD1	-	TRBV2	TRBJ1-2	CASSLGQGFSGYTF	TGTGCCAGCAGTCTGGGACAGGGGTTTTCTGGCTACACCTTC
16	-	once	TRBV5-1	TRBJ1-1	CASSLAVEYANTEAFF	TGCGCCAGCAGCTTGGCCGTCGAGTATGCGAACACTGAAGCTTTCTTT
15	-	-	TRBV7-7	TRBJ2-1	CASSPTPDSHNEQFF	TGTGCCAGCAGCCCAACACCGGACAGCCACAATGAGCAGTTCTTC
16	TRBD1	few	TRBV27	TRBJ1-6	CASSPQGAVYNSPLHF	TGTGCCAGCAGTCCTCAGGGGGCGGTCTATAATTCACCCCTCCACTTT
17	-	-	TRBV27	TRBJ2-1	CASSLGVAVSSYNEQFF	TGTGCCAGCAGTTTGGGGGTGGCAGTGAGCTCCTACAATGAGCAGTTCTTC
13	-	-	TRBV11-2	TRBJ1-1	CASSPDGGLVAFF	TGTGCCAGCAGCCCAGACGGGGGGCTGGTAGCTTTCTTT
14	TRBD2	-	TRBV29-1	TRBJ2-1	CSVRGGSSYNEQFF	TGCAGCGTTCGGGGGGGGAGCTCCTACAATGAGCAGTTCTTC
16	TRBD1	-	TRBV6-1	TRBJ1-5	CASSEPLTGRNQPQHF	TGTGCCAGCAGTGAGCCTCTGACAGGGCGCAATCAGCCCCAGCATTTT
11	-	-	TRBV28	TRBJ1-5	CASSQNQPQHF	TGTGCCAGCAGTCAGAATCAGCCCCAGCATTTT
17	-	-	TRBV7-2	TRBJ2-3	CASSLARSASIGYTQYF	TGTGCCAGCAGCTTAGCTCGTTCGGCTTCAATCGGGTATACGCAGTATTTT
18	TRBD2	-	TRBV7-2	TRBJ2-7	CASSYPGLAGTSSYEQYF	TGTGCCAGCAGCTATCCGGGACTAGCGGGCACGAGCTCCTACGAGCAGTACTTC
16	TRBD1	-	TRBV27	TRBJ1-5	CASSVFPGQGEQPQHF	TGTGCCAGCAGTGTCTTCCCGGGACAGGGGGAGCAGCCCCAGCATTTT
13	-	-	TRBV7-2	TRBJ2-1	CASSPSADEVQFF	TGTGCCAGCAGCCCATCCGCGGACGAGGTGCAGTTCTTC
13	-	-	TRBV5-1	TRBJ1-2	CASSSGANYGYTF	TGCGCCAGCAGCTCGGGGGCTAACTATGGCTACACCTTC
15	TRBD1	-	TRBV10-3	TRBJ1-1	CAISESRQGVTEAFF	TGTGCCATCAGTGAGTCAAGACAGGGAGTGACTGAAGCTTTCTTT
16	TRBD2	few	TRBV7-2	TRBJ2-7	CASSAGTSGGLHEQYF	TGTGCCAGCAGCGCTGGGACTAGCGGGGGTCTACACGAGCAGTACTTC
17	TRBD2	few	TRBV7-9	TRBJ2-5	CASSLGLAGGRQETQYF	TGTGCCAGCAGCCTCGGACTAGCGGGGGGGCGACAAGAGACCCAGTACTTC
13	-	few	TRBV9	TRBJ1-3	CASSRSSGNTIYF	TGTGCCAGCAGCAGGTCCTCTGGAAACACCATATATTTT
14	-	-	TRBV7-2	TRBJ2-5	CASSLVRDQETQYF	TGTGCCAGCAGCTTAGTCAGGGACCAAGAGACCCAGTACTTC
13	-	-	TRBV7-2	TRBJ1-2	CASSPDGHYGYTF	TGTGCCAGCAGCCCGGACGGGCACTATGGCTACACCTTC
15	-	few	TRBV7-9	TRBJ2-1	CASSITSGSYNEQFF	TGTGCCAGCAGCATTACTAGTGGGTCCTACAATGAGCAGTTCTTC
15	-	-	TRBV7-9	TRBJ2-7	CASSFQGLNSFEQYF	TGTGCCAGCAGCTTCCAGGGACTCAACTCGTTCGAGCAGTACTTC
13	TRBD2	-	TRBV14	TRBJ2-7	CASSPSGTYEQYF	TGTGCCAGCAGCCCCAGCGGGACCTACGAGCAGTACTTC
12	-	large	TRBV4-3	TRBJ2-2	CASSQSDGELFF	TGCGCCAGCAGCCAAAGTGACGGGGAGCTGTTTTTT
15	-	-	TRBV29-1	TRBJ1-5	CSVGGVGGGNQPQHF	TGCAGCGTTGGCGGCGTGGGAGGGGGAAATCAGCCCCAGCATTTT